This TCR beta chain was observed in a study of cytomegalovirus exposure and HLA in healthy donors. About the study: From some 180 million T cells, an earlier analysis saw under 140 million unique TCR beta sequences. Unique TCRs from HLA-typed donors, 65 million to 85 million of them, were held in an early data release. Study-wide points: Among CMV-associated TCR beta chains, most appeared HLA-restricted in a later analysis. Previous analysis showed most TCR beta V segments were productive about 87% or about 30% of the time.

Researchers ran the PCR with 60 Vbeta and 13 Jbeta primers. This table comes from immunoSEQ multiplex PCR, and its TCRdb copy is limited to in-frame clones, with some not included. Of about 140,000 clones in the sample, approximately 78% were seen once. As for this clone: Antigen unknown. Its ends do not fully match the called genes, so a read error is possible.

This CDR3 spans 18 amino acids. Germline assignment: CDR1 MNHEY and CDR2 SMNVEV (reference sequence). The rearrangement links TRBV27 to TRBJ1-5, with TRBD1 matching 9 bases. This TCR came from a man aged 18 to 30 in good health and CMV-seropositive. Sequenced material: PBMCs. CDR3 residues: CASRLFSGQGGVGQPQHF. In DNA form, the CDR3 reads TGTGCCAGCAGGTTATTTTCGGGACAGGGAGGGGTGGGACAGCCCCAGCATTTT.